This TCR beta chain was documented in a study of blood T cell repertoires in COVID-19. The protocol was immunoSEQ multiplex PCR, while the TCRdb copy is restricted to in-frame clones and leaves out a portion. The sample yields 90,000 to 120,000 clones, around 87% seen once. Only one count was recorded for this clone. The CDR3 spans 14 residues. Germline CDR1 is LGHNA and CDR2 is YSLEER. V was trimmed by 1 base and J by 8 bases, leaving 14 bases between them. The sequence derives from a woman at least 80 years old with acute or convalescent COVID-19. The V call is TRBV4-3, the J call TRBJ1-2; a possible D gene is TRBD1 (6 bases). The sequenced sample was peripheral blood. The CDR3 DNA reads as TGCGCCAGCAGCCAAGTTGCCGGGACAAAAGGCTACACCTTC. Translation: CASSQVAGTKGYTF.